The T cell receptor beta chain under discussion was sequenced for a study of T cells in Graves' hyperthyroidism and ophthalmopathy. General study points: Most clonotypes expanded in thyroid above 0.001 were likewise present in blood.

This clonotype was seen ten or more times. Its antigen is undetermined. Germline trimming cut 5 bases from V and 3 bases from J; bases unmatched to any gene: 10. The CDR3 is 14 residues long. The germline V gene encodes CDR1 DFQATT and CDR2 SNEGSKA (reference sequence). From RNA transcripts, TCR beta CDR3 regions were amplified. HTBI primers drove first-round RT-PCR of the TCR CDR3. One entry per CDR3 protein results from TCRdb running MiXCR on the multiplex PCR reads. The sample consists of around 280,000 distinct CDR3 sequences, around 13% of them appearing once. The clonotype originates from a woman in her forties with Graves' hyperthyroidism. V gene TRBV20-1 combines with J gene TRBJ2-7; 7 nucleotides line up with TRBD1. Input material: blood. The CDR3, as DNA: TGCAGTGCTCGGATGACAGGGCCACACTACGAGCAGTACTTC. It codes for CSARMTGPHYEQYF.